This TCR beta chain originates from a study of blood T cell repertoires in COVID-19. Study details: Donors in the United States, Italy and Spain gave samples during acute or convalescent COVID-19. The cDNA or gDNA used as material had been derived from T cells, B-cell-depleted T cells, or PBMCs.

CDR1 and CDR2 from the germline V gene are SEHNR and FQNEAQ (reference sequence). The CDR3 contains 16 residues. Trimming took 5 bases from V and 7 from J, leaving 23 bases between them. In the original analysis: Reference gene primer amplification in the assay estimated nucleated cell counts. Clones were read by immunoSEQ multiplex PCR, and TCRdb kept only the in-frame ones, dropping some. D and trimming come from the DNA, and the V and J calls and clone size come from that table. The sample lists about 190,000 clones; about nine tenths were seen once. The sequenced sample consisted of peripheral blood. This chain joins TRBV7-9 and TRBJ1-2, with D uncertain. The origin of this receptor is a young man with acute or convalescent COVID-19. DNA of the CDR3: TGTGCCAGCAGCCCCCACCAGGCGATTCGTTTACGTGGCTACACCTTC. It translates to CASSPHQAIRLRGYTF.